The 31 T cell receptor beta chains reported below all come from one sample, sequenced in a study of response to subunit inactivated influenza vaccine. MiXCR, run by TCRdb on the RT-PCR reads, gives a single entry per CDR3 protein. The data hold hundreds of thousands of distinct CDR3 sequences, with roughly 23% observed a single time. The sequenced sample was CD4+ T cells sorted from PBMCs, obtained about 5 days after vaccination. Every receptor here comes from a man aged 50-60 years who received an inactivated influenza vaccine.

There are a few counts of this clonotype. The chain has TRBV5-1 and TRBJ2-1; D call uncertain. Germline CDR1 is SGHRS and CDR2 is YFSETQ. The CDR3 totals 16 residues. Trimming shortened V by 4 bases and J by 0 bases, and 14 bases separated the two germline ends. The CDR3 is CASSPLPGSSYNEQFF. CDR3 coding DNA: TGCGCCAGCAGCCCCCTGCCTGGCAGCTCCTACAATGAGCAGTTCTTC.

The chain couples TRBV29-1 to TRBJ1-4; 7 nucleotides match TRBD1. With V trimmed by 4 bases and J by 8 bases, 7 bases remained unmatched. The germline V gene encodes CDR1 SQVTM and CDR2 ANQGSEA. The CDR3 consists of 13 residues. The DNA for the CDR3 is TGCAGCGTTGGATCAGGGGGAGTAGAAAAACTGTTTTTT. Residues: CSVGSGGVEKLFF.

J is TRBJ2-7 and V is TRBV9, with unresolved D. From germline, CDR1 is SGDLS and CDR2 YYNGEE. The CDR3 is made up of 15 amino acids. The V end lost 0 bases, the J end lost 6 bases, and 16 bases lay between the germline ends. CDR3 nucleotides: TGTGCCAGCAGCGTAGTCTGGGGAAGTCTCGCCGAGCAGTACTTC. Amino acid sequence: CASSVVWGSLAEQYF.

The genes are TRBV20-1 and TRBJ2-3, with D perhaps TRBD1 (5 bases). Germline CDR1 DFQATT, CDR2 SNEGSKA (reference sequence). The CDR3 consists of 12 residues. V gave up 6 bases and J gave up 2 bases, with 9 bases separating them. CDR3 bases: TGCAGTGCGTCGGACACCACAGATACGCAGTATTTT. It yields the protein CSASDTTDTQYF.

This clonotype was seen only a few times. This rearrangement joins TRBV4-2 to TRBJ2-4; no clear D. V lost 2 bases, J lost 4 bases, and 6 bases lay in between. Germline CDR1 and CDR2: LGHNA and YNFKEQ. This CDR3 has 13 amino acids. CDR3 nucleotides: TGTGCCAGCAGCCAACCCGGGAAAAACATTCAGTACTTC. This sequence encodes CASSQPGKNIQYF.

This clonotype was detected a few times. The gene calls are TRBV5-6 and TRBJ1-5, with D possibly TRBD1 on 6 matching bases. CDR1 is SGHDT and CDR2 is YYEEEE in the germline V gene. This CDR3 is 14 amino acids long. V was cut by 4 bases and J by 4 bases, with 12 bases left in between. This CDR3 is CASSMKGGNQPQHF. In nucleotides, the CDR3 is TGTGCCAGCAGCATGAAGGGGGGGAATCAGCCCCAGCATTTT.

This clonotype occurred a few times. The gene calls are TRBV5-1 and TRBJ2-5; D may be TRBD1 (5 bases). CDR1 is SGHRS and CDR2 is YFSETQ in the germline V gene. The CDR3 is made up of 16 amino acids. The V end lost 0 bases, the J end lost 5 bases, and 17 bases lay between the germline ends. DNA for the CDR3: TGCGCCAGCAGCTTGGAAGGTGAAGGGGTTGCGGAGACCCAGTACTTC. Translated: CASSLEGEGVAETQYF.

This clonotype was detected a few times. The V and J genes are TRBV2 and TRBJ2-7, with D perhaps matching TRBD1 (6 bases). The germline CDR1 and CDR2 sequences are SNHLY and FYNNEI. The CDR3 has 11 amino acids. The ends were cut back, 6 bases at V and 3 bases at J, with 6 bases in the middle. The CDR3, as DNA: TGTGCCAGCAGGACAGGCTACGAGCAGTACTTC. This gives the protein CASRTGYEQYF.

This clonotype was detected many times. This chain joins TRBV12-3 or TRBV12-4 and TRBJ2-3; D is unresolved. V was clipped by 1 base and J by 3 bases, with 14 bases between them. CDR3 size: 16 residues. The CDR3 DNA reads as TGTGCCAGCAGTTTAGTGGTGACATCCGGGACAGATACGCAGTATTTT. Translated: CASSLVVTSGTDTQYF.

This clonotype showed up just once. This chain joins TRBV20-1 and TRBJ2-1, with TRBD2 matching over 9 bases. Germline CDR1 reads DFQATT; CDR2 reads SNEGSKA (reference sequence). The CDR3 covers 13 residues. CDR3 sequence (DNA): TGCAGCTGGCGGGGGGGGGGCTACAATGAGCAGTTCTTC. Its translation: CSWRGGGYNEQFF.

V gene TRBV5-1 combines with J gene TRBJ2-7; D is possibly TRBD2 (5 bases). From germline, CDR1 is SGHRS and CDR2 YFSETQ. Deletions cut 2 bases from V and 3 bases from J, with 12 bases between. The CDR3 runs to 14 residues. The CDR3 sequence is CASSFGELYYEQYF. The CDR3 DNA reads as TGCGCCAGCAGCTTTGGGGAGCTGTACTACGAGCAGTACTTC.

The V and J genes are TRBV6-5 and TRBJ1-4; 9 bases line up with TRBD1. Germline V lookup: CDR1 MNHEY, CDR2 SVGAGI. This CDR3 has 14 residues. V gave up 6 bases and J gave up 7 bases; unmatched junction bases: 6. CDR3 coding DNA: TGTGCCAGCAGGCGACAGGGGGATGGTGAAAAACTGTTTTTT. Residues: CASRRQGDGEKLFF.

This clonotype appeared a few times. The CDR3 DNA is TGTGCCAGCAGCTTAGGGATCGAGCAGTACTTC. It yields the protein CASSLGIEQYF. The V call is TRBV7-9, the J call TRBJ2-7; D not certain. CDR1 is SEHNR and CDR2 is FQNEAQ in the germline V gene (reference sequence). The CDR3 length is 11 residues. Trimming stripped 1 base from V and 6 bases from J, with 4 bases between.

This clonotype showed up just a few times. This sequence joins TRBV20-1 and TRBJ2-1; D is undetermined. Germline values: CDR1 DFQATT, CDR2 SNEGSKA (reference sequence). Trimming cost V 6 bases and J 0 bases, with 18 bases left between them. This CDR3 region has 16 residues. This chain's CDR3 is CSAPLMSASSYNEQFF. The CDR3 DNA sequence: TGCAGTGCCCCCCTAATGAGCGCGAGCTCCTACAATGAGCAGTTCTTC.

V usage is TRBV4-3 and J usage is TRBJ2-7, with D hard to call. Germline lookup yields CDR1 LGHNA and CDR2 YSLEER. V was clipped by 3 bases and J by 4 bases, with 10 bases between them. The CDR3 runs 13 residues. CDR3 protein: CASSQERLYEQYF. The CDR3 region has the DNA TGCGCCAGCAGCCAGGAAAGACTTTACGAGCAGTACTTC.

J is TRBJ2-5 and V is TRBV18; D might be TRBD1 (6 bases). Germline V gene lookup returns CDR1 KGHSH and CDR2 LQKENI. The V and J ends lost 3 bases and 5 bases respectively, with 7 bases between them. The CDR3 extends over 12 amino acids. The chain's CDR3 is CASSPDSETQYF. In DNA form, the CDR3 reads TGTGCCAGCTCACCGGACAGCGAGACCCAGTACTTC. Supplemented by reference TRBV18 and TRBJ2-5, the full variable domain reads NAGVMQNPRHLVRRRGQEARLRCSPMKGHSHVYWYRQLPEEGLKFMVYLQKENIIDESGMPKERFSAEFPKEGPSILRIQQVVRGDSAAYFCASSPDSETQYFGPGTRLLVL.

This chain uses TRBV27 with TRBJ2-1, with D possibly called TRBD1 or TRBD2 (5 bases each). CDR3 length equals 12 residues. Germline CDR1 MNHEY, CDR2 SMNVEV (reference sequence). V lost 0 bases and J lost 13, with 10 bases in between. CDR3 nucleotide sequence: TGTGCCAGCAGTTTATCATTGGGACCTCAGTTCTTC. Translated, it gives CASSLSLGPQFF.

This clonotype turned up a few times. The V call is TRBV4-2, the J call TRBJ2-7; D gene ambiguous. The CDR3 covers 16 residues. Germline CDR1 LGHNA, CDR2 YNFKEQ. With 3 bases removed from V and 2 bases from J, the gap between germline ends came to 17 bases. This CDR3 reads CASSQGLQNPPYEQYF. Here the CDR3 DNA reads TGTGCCAGCAGCCAGGGATTACAGAATCCCCCCTACGAGCAGTACTTC.

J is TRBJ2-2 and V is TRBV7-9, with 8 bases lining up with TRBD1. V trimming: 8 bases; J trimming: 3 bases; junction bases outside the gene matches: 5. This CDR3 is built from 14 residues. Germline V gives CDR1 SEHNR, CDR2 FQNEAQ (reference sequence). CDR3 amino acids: CASPGTGDTGELFF. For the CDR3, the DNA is TGTGCCAGCCCAGGGACAGGCGACACCGGGGAGCTGTTTTTT.

This CDR3 reads CSARRTRDTQYF. In DNA form, the CDR3 reads TGCAGTGCTCGGCGAACTAGAGATACGCAGTATTTT. V gene TRBV20-1 combines with J gene TRBJ2-3; D may be TRBD2 (5 bases). The length of the CDR3 is 12 residues. With 5 bases removed from V and 5 bases from J, the gap between germline ends came to 11 bases. Germline CDR1 is DFQATT and CDR2 is SNEGSKA (reference sequence).

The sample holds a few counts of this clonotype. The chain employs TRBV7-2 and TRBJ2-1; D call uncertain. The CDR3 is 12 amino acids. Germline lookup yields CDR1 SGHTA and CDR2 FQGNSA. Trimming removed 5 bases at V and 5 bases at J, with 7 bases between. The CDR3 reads CASSKQDNEQFF. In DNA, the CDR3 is TGTGCCAGCAGCAAGCAGGACAATGAGCAGTTCTTC.

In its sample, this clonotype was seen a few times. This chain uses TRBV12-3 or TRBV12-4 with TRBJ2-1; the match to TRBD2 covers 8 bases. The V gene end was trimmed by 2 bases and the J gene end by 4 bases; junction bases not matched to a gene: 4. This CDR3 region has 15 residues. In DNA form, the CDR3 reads TGTGCCAGCAGTTTATCACTAGCGGTATACAATGAGCAGTTCTTC. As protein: CASSLSLAVYNEQFF.

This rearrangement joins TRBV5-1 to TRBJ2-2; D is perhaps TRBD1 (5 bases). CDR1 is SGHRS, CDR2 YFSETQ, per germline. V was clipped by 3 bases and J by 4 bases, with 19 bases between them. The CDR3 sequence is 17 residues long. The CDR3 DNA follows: TGCGCCAGCAGCTCGAACCCCGACAGCAAGGTCACCGGGGAGCTGTTTTTT. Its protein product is CASSSNPDSKVTGELFF.

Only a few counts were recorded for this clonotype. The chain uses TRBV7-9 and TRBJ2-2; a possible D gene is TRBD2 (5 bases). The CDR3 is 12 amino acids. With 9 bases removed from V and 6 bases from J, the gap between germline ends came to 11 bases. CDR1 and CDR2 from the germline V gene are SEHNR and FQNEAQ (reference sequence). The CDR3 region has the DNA TGTGCCAGTCAACTCGGGGCCGGGGAGCTGTTTTTT. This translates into CASQLGAGELFF.

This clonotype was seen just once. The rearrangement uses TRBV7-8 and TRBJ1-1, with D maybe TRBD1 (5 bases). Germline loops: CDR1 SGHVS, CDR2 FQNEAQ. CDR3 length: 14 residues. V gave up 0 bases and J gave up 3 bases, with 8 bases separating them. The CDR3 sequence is CASSLAGRDTEAFF. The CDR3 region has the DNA TGTGCCAGCAGCTTAGCGGGCAGGGACACTGAAGCTTTCTTT.

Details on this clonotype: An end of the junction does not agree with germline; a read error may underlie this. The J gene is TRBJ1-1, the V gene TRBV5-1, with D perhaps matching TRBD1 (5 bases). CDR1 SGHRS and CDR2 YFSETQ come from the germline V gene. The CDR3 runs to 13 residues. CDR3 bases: TGCTCCAGCAGCTTCCTCCAGGGTTCGCAAGCTTTCTTT. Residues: CSSSFLQGSQAFF.

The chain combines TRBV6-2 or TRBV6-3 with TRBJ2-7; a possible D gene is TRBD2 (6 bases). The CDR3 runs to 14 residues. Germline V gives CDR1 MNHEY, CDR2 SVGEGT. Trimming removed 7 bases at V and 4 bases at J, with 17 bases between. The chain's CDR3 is CASTEAGSGYEQYF. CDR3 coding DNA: TGTGCCAGCACCGAGGCGGGATCAGGGTACGAGCAGTACTTC.

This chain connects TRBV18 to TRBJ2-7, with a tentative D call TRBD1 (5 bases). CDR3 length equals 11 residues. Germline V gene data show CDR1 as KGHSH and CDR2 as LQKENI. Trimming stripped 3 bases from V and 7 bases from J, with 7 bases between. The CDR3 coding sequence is TGTGCCAGCTCACCGCGGACAGAGCAGTACTTC. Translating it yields CASSPRTEQYF.

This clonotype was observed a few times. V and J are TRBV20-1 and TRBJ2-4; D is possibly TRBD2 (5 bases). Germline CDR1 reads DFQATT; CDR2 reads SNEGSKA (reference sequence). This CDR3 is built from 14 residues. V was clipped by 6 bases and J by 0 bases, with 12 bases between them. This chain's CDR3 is CSAREVLAKNIQYF. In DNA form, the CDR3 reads TGCAGTGCCCGGGAAGTTCTAGCCAAAAACATTCAGTACTTC.

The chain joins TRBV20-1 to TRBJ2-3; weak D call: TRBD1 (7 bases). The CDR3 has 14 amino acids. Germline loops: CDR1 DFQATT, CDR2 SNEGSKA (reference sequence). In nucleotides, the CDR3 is TGCAGCACGCCCGAGGGCCCAGGGGGGGATACGCAGTATTTT. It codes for CSTPEGPGGDTQYF.

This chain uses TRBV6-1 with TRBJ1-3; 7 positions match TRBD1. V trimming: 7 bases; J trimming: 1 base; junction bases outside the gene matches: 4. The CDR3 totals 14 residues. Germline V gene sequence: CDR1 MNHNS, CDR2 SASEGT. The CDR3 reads CASKQTGSGNTIYF. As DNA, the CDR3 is TGTGCCAGCAAGCAGACAGGGTCTGGAAACACCATATATTTT.